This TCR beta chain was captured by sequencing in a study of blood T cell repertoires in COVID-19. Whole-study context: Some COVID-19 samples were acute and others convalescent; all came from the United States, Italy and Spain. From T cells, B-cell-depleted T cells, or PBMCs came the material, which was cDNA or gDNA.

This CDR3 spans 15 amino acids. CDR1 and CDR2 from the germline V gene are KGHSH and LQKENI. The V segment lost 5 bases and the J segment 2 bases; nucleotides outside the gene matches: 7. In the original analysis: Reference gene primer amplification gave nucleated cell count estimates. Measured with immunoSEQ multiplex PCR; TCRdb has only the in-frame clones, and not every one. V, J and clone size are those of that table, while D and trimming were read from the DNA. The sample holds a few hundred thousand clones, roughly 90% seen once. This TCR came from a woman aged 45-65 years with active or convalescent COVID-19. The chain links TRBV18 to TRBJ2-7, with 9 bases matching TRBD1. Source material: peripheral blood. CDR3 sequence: CASSTGTGTTYEQYF. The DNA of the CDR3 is TGTGCCAGCTCAACCGGGACAGGGACGACCTACGAGCAGTACTTC.